Listed below are T cell receptor beta chains from one sample, sequenced in a study of blood T cells in healthy people across ages. TCRdb re-analysed the 5' RACE reads in MiXCR, keeping a single row per CDR3 protein. This sample yields about 970,000 distinct CDR3 sequences, of which 51% are seen a single time; about a fifth belongs to the top ten. The sample comprised blood. The origin of the receptors is an older woman in good health. The CDR3 runs from the conserved cysteine through the conserved F or W. Each record gives: D gene, V gene, J gene, clone size, CDR3 protein, CDR3 DNA. D genes are given only for firm matches. Clone size appears in some rows only: once, few, many, or a class for an expanded clone.

TRBD1,TRBV2,TRBJ1-2,NA,CASRASGQPNYGYTF,TGTGCCAGCAGAGCTTCGGGACAGCCAAACTATGGCTACACCTTC
TRBD2,TRBV27,TRBJ2-3,NA,CASKRGGRADTQYF,TGTGCCAGCAAAAGGGGAGGGCGGGCAGATACGCAGTATTTT
TRBD2,TRBV5-1,TRBJ2-5,few,CASSLKPEAGQYF,TGCGCCAGCAGCTTGAAGCCAGAAGCGGGGCAGTACTTC
NA,TRBV5-1,TRBJ2-3,once,CASSLEGGARDTQYF,TGCGCCAGCAGCTTGGAAGGGGGGGCCCGAGATACGCAGTATTTT
NA,TRBV10-1,TRBJ2-4,NA,CASSDRDGGKNIQYF,TGCGCCAGCAGTGATAGGGATGGTGGCAAAAACATTCAGTACTTC
NA,TRBV10-2,TRBJ1-2,few,CASSTRDFGAEYTF,TGCGCCAGCAGCACCCGGGACTTCGGGGCGGAATACACCTTC
NA,TRBV7-2,TRBJ2-3,NA,CASSLVGGGGDTQYF,TGTGCCAGCAGCTTAGTTGGCGGAGGGGGGGATACGCAGTATTTT
NA,TRBV4-3,TRBJ2-1,NA,CASSGETGANEQFF,TGCGCCAGCAGTGGTGAGACGGGCGCCAATGAGCAGTTCTTC
NA,TRBV6-6,TRBJ2-4,NA,CASRLRDLNGQQYF,TGTGCCAGCAGACTCCGGGACCTCAATGGTCAGCAGTACTTC
TRBD1,TRBV20-1,TRBJ2-7,NA,CRPGTVVHEQYF,TGCAGACCCGGGACAGTAGTCCACGAGCAGTACTTC
NA,TRBV20-1,TRBJ2-1,NA,CSAERRFSYNEQFF,TGCAGTGCTGAGCGGAGATTCTCCTACAATGAGCAGTTCTTC
TRBD2,TRBV6-2/TRBV6-3,TRBJ2-1,NA,CASSYELAVNEQFF,TGTGCCAGCAGTTACGAGCTAGCGGTCAATGAGCAGTTCTTC
NA,TRBV27,TRBJ2-7,few,CASSPSAQAHEQYF,TGTGCCAGCAGCCCCTCGGCGCAAGCCCACGAGCAGTACTTC
NA,TRBV20-1,TRBJ2-5,NA,CSANPPPGGTVETQYF,TGCAGTGCTAACCCTCCACCCGGCGGGACGGTTGAGACCCAGTACTTC
NA,TRBV12-3/TRBV12-4,TRBJ2-1,NA,CASRRGQAEQFF,TGTGCCAGCAGACGAGGACAAGCTGAGCAGTTCTTC
TRBD1,TRBV18,TRBJ2-5,NA,CASSRDRGNQETQYF,TGTGCCAGCTCACGGGACAGGGGAAACCAAGAGACCCAGTACTTC
TRBD2,TRBV5-1,TRBJ2-7,NA,CASSLGDTSGRYEQYF,TGCGCCAGCAGCTTGGGGGATACTAGCGGGAGGTACGAGCAGTACTTC
NA,TRBV18,TRBJ2-3,NA,CASSRDGDHTDTQYF,TGTGCCAGCTCCCGAGATGGGGACCACACAGATACGCAGTATTTT
NA,TRBV5-5,TRBJ2-7,few,CASSLAWTYEQYF,TGTGCCAGCAGCTTGGCCTGGACCTACGAGCAGTACTTC
NA,TRBV28,TRBJ2-7,NA,CASRLDRSNEQYF,TGTGCCAGCAGACTAGACAGGTCCAACGAGCAGTACTTC
NA,TRBV4-1,TRBJ2-5,NA,CASSQLGLGETQYF,TGCGCCAGCAGCCAACTAGGGCTGGGAGAGACCCAGTACTTC
NA,TRBV12-3/TRBV12-4,TRBJ2-7,few,CASSLGALRQQYF,TGTGCCAGCAGTTTGGGCGCGTTACGGCAGCAGTACTTC
NA,TRBV4-1,TRBJ2-3,once,CASSHPGAEVGSKQYF,TGCGCCAGCAGCCACCCCGGAGCGGAAGTAGGGAGTAAGCAGTATTTT
NA,TRBV7-2,TRBJ1-2,few,CASSLVSGDLGGYTF,TGTGCCAGCAGCTTGGTGTCAGGGGATCTTGGTGGCTACACCTTC
NA,TRBV6-2/TRBV6-3,TRBJ1-1,NA,CASSYTRYTEAFF,TGTGCCAGCAGTTATACACGGTACACTGAAGCTTTCTTT
TRBD2,TRBV5-4,TRBJ2-1,NA,CASSLGGRGYNEQFF,TGTGCCAGCAGCTTGGGCGGGAGGGGTTACAATGAGCAGTTCTTC
TRBD2,TRBV11-1,TRBJ2-3,NA,CASSLGLAEVTDTQYF,TGTGCCAGCAGCCTTGGGCTAGCGGAAGTCACAGATACGCAGTATTTT
TRBD2,TRBV7-2,TRBJ2-5,NA,CASRKLAGGLNEQYF,TGTGCCAGCAGAAAGCTAGCGGGAGGGTTAAATGAGCAGTACTTC
TRBD2,TRBV7-2,TRBJ2-1,NA,CACSLAGTRGNNEQFF,TGTGCCTGCAGCTTAGCTGGGACTAGAGGGAACAATGAGCAGTTCTTC
NA,TRBV29-1,TRBJ1-4,NA,CSVGFGGTNEKLFF,TGCAGCGTTGGATTTGGGGGAACTAATGAAAAACTGTTTTTT
NA,TRBV20-1,TRBJ1-5,NA,CSARWGGGNQPQHF,TGCAGTGCTAGGTGGGGGGGTGGCAATCAGCCCCAGCATTTT
NA,TRBV20-1,TRBJ2-7,NA,CSAPPRGVNEQYF,TGCAGTGCGCCCCCCCGAGGGGTTAACGAGCAGTACTTC
TRBD1,TRBV28,TRBJ2-7,NA,CASSASGTGDYEQYF,TGTGCCAGCAGTGCCTCCGGGACAGGGGACTACGAGCAGTACTTC
TRBD1,TRBV20-1,TRBJ1-2,NA,CSASSREGTGLYGYTF,TGCAGTGCTAGTTCAAGGGAAGGGACAGGTCTATATGGCTACACCTTC
NA,TRBV7-2,TRBJ2-1,few,CASSLTSGEQFF,TGTGCCAGCAGCCTTACATCGGGGGAGCAGTTCTTC
TRBD1,TRBV28,TRBJ2-7,NA,CASSSPGQGGHEQYF,TGTGCCAGCAGTTCCCCGGGACAGGGTGGACACGAGCAGTACTTC
NA,TRBV4-3,TRBJ1-4,few,CASSQLYSPPPATNEKLFF,TGCGCCAGCAGCCAACTGTATAGTCCCCCACCTGCAACTAATGAAAAACTGTTTTTT
TRBD1,TRBV28,TRBJ1-5,NA,CASRPDRVTQPQHF,TGTGCCAGCAGACCAGACAGGGTTACTCAGCCCCAGCATTTT
TRBD1,TRBV6-6,TRBJ1-1,NA,CASRRTGGPRATEAFF,TGTGCCAGTAGGAGGACAGGGGGTCCGAGGGCCACTGAGGCTTTCTTT